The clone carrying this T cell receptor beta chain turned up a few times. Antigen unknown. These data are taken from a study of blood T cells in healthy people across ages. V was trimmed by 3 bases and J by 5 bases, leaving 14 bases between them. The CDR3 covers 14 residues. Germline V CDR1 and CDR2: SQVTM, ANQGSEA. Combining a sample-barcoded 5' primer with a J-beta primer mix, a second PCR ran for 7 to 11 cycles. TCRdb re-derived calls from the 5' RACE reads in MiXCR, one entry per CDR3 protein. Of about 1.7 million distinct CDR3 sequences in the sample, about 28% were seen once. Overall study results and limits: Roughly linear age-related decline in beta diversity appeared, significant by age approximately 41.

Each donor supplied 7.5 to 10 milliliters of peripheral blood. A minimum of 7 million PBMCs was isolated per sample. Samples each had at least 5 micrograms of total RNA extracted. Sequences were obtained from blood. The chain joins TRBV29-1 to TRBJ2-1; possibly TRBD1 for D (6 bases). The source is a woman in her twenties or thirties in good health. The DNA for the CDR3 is TGCAGCGTTGATTTGGCAGGGGCGAACAATGAGCAGTTCTTC. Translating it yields CSVDLAGANNEQFF.